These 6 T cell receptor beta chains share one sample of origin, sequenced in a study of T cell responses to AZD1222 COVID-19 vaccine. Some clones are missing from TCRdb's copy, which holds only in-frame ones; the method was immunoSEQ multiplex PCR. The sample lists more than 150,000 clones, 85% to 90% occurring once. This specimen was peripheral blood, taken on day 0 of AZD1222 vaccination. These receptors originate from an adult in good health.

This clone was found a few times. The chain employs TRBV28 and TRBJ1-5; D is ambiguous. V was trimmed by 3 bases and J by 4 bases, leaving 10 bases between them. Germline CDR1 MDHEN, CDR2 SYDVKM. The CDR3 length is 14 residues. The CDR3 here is CASSLYRGNQPQHF. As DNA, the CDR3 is TGTGCCAGCAGTTTGTACAGAGGGAATCAGCCCCAGCATTTT.

CDR3 in DNA: TGTGCCAGCAGTGAACCCCAGGGTCTCTATGGCTACACCTTC. It is translated as CASSEPQGLYGYTF. The chain employs TRBV25-1 and TRBJ1-2; TRBD1 is a possible D gene (5 bases). Trimming removed 2 bases at V and 4 bases at J, with 11 bases between. Germline V CDR1 and CDR2: MGHDK, SYGVNS. CDR3 length: 14 amino acids.

CDR3 DNA: TGTGCCAGCAGGGCTAGCAATCAGCCCCAGCATTTT. This sequence encodes CASRASNQPQHF. This rearrangement joins TRBV28 to TRBJ1-5; D is uncertain. Trimming removed 6 bases at V and 0 bases at J, with 3 bases between. The germline CDR1 and CDR2 sequences are MDHEN and SYDVKM. This CDR3 is 12 amino acids long. The whole variable domain, filled in from reference TRBV28 and TRBJ1-5, reads DVKVTQSSRYLVKRTGEKVFLECVQDMDHENMFWYRQDPGLGLRLIYFSYDVKMKEKGDIPEGYSVSREKKERFSLILESASTNQTSMYLCASRASNQPQHFGDGTRLSIL.

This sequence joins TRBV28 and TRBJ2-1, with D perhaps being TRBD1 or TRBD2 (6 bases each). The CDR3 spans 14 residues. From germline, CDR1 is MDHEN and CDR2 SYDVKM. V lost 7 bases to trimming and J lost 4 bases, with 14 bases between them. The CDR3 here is CASIRGRKYNEQFF. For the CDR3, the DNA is TGTGCCAGCATACGGGGGCGCAAATACAATGAGCAGTTCTTC.

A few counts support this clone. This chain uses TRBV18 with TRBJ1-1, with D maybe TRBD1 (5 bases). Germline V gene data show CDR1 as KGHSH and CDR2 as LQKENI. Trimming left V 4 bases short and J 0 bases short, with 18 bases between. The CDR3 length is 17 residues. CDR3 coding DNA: TGTGCCAGCTCACAGGGCAGGGTCAGACTACTGAACACTGAAGCTTTCTTT. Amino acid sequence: CASSQGRVRLLNTEAFF.

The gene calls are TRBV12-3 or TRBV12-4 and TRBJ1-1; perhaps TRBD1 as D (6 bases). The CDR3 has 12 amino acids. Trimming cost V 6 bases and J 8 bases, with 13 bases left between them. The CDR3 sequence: CASSVTGLEAFF. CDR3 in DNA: TGTGCCAGCAGCGTTACAGGGCTGGAAGCTTTCTTT.